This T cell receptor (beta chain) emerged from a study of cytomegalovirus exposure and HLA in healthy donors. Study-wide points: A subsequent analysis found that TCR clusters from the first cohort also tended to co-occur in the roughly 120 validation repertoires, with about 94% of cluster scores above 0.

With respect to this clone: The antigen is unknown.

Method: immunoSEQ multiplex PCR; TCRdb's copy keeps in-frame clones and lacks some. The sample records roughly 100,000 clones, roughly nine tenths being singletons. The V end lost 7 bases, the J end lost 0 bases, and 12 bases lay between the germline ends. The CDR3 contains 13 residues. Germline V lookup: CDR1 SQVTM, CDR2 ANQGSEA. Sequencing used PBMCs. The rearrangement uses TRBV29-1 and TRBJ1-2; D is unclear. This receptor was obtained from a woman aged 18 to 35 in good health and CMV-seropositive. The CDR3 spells CSGTGETNYGYTF. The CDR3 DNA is TGCAGCGGTACTGGGGAGACTAACTATGGCTACACCTTC.